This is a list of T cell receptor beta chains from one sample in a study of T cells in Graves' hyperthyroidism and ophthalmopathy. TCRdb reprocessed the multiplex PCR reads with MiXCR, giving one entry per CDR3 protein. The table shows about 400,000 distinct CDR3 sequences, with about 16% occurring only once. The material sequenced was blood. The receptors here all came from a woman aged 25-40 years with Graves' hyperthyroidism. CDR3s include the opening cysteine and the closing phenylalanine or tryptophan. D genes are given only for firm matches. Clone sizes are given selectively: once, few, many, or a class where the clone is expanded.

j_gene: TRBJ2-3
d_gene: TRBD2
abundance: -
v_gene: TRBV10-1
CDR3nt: TGCGCCAGCAGTCAGCGGGAGACAGATACGCAGTATTTT
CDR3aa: CASSQRETDTQYF

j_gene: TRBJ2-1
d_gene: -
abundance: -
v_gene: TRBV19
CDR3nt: TGTGCCAGTAGTAACGTAAGGACTGGCCGGTGGTACAATGAGCAGTTCTTC
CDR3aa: CASSNVRTGRWYNEQFF

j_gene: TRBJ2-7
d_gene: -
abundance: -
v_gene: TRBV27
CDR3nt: TGTGCCAGCAGTTTTTCTGGGTCTTCACTCTACGAGCAGTACTTC
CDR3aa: CASSFSGSSLYEQYF

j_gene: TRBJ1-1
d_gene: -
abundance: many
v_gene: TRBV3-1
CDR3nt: TGTGCCAGCAGCCAAGGCTTAGGGAGAACTGAAGCTTTCTTT
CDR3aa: CASSQGLGRTEAFF

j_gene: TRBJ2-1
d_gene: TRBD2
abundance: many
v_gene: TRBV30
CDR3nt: TGTGCCTGGAGTCCTCGGACGACTAGCGGGAGGGCCCCCAATGAGCAGTTCTTC
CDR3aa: CAWSPRTTSGRAPNEQFF

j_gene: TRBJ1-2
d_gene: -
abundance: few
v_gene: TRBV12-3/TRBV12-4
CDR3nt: TGTGCCAGCAGTCACTCACCCGACATTTATGGCTACACCTTC
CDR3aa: CASSHSPDIYGYTF

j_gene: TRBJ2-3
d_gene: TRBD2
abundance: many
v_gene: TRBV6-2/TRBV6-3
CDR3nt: TGTGCCAGCAAGGATAGGCTAGGTAGCGGGAGAAACACAGATACGCAGTATTTT
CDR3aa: CASKDRLGSGRNTDTQYF

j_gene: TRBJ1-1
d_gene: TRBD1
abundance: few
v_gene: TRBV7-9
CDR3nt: TGTGCCAGCAGCTTATTGATCGGACAGGGTGACACTGAAGCTTTCTTT
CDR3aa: CASSLLIGQGDTEAFF

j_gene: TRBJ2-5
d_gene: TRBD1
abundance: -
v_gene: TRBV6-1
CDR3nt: TGTGCCAGCAGTGCTCGACAGGGCCAAGAGTCCCAGTACTTC
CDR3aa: CASSARQGQESQYF

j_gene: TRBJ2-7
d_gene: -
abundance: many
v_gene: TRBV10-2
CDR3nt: TGCGCCAGCAGTGAGGCATACATGACGCCCCCCTACGAGCAGTACTTC
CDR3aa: CASSEAYMTPPYEQYF

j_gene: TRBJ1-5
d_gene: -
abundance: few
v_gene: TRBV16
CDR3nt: TGTGCCAGCAGCCAGTCATCTTCGGGGTATCAGCCCCAGCATTTT
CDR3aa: CASSQSSSGYQPQHF

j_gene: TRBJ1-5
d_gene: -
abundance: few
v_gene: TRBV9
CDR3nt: TGTGCCAGCAGCGTAGGGGGGTATCAGCCCCAGCATTTT
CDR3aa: CASSVGGYQPQHF

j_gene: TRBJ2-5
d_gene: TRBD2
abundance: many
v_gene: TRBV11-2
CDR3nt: TGTGCCAGCACCTGGGGGAGGGCGGAGACCCAGTACTTC
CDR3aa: CASTWGRAETQYF

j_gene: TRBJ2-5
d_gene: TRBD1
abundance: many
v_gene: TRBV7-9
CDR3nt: TGTGCCAGCGGCGACGATGACAGGGTTGAGACCCAGTACTTC
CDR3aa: CASGDDDRVETQYF

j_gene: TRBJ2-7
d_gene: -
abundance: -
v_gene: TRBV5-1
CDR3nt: TGCGCCAGCAGCTCTTGGTGGGGGGACTCCTACGAGCAGTACTTC
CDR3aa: CASSSWWGDSYEQYF

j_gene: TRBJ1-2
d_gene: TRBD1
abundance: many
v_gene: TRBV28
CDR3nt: TGTGCCAGCAGTCTCTGGACAGGGAACTATGGCTACACCTTC
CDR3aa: CASSLWTGNYGYTF

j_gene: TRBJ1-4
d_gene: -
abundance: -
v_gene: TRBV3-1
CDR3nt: TGTGCCAGCAGCCAGGGGGACTGGGGACATGAAAAACTGTTTTTT
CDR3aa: CASSQGDWGHEKLFF

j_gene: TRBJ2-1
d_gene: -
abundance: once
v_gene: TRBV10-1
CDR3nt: TGCGCCAGCAGCCCAATGAGTTCGGGGATTAAGAATGAGCAGTTCTTC
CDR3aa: CASSPMSSGIKNEQFF

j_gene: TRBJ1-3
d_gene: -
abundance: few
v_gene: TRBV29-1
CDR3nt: TGCAGCGTTGAGGTGGACCTCACGGGAAACACCATATATTTT
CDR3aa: CSVEVDLTGNTIYF

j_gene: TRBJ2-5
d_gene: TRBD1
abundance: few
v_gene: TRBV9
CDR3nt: TGTGCCAGCAGCGCACAGGGGAACCCCCAAGAGACCCAGTACTTC
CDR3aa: CASSAQGNPQETQYF

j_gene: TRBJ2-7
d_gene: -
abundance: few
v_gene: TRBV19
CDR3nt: TGTGCCAGTAGTATAGTAGGCGGACCGGGCTCCTACGAGCAGTACTTC
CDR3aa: CASSIVGGPGSYEQYF

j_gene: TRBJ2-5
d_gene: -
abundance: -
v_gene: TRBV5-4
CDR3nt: TGTGCCAGCAGCTTTGGGCCCTACAGCCAAGAGACCCAGTACTTC
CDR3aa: CASSFGPYSQETQYF

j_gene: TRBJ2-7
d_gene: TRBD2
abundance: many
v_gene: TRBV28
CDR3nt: TGTGCCAGCAGTACGACTAGCGGGAGTCTCTACGAGCAGTACTTC
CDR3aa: CASSTTSGSLYEQYF

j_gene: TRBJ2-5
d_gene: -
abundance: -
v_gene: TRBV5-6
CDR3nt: TGTGCCAGCAGTTTTCCGGACAGACCCCAAGAGACCCAGTACTTC
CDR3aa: CASSFPDRPQETQYF

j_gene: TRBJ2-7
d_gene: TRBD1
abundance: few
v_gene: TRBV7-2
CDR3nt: TGTGCCAGCAGCGCCGGGACAGGGGTCCTCGAGCAGTACTTC
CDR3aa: CASSAGTGVLEQYF

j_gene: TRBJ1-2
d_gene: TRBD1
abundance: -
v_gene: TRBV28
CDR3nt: TGTGCCAGCAGTTTCCCGACAGGGGTGGCCTATGGCTACACCTTC
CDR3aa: CASSFPTGVAYGYTF

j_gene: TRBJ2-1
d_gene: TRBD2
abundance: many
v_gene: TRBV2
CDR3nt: TGTGCCAGCAGTGAAAGAGCGGGAGGGAGTGAGCAGTTCTTC
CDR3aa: CASSERAGGSEQFF

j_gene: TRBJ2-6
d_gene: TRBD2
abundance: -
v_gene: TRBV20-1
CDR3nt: TGCAGTGCTAGAGATCGGGGGGGGCCATTCTCTGGGGCCAACGTCCTGACTTTC
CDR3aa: CSARDRGGPFSGANVLTF

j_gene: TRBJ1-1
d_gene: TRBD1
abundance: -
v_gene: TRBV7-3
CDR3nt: TGTGCCAGCAGCGACGGGACAGGAGCTTTCTTT
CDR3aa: CASSDGTGAFF

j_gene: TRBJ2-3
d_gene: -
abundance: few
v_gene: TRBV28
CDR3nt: TGTGCCAGCAGTTTGTTGGGACTGAACACAGATACGCAGTATTTT
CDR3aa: CASSLLGLNTDTQYF

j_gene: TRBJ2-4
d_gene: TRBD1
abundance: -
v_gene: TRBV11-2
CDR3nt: TGTGCCAGCAGCTTAGTTGGCGCTCCGGGACAGGGAGTGATAAACATTCAGTACTTC
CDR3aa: CASSLVGAPGQGVINIQYF

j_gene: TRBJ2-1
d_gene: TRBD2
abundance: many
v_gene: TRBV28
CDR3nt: TGTGCCAGCAGTTTAGCCAGCGGGAGAGTAGGTGAGCAGTTCTTC
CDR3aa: CASSLASGRVGEQFF

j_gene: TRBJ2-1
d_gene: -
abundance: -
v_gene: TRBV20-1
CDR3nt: TGCAGTGCTAGAGATTTGATAGCAGGTAGGAATGAGCAGTTCTTC
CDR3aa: CSARDLIAGRNEQFF

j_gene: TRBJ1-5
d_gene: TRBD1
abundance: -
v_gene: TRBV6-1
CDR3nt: TGTGCCAGCAGCCTCGACAGGGAAAATCAGCCCCAGCATTTT
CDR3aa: CASSLDRENQPQHF

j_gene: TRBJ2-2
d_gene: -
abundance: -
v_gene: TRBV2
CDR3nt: TGTGCCAGCAGCCATTATACCGGGGAGCTGTTTTTT
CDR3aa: CASSHYTGELFF

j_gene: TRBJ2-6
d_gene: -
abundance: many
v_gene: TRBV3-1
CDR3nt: TGTGCCAGCAGCCAACCAGGGCGAGGGGCCAACGTCCTGACTTTC
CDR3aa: CASSQPGRGANVLTF

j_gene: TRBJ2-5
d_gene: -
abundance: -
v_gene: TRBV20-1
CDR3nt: TGCAGTGCTAGTTCCACAACACATAGAGAGACCCAGTACTTC
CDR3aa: CSASSTTHRETQYF

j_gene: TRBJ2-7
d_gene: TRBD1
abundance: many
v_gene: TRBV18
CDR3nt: TGTGCCAGCTCACCCCCAAGACAGGGGGCAGGGGAGCAGTACTTC
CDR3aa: CASSPPRQGAGEQYF

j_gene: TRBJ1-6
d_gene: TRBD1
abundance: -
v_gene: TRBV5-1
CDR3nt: TGCGCCAGCAGCTTTGACAGGGGCAGATCACCCCTCCACTTT
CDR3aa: CASSFDRGRSPLHF

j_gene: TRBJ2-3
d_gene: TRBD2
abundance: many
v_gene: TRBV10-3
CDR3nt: TGTGCCATCACCGAGGGAGCGGGATCCACAGATACGCAGTATTTT
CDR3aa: CAITEGAGSTDTQYF

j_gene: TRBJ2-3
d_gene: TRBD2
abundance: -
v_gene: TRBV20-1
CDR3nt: TGCAGTGCTAGAGGGGCTAGCGGGAGGGCCACAGATACGCAGTATTTT
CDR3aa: CSARGASGRATDTQYF

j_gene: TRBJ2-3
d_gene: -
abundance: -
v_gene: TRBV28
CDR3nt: TGTGCCAGCAGGCTAGGACAGATGCACGCAGATACGCAGTATTTT
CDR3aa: CASRLGQMHADTQYF